The sample holds one count of the clone carrying this TCR beta chain. TCRdb's table, derived via immunoSEQ multiplex PCR, lists solely in-frame clones and lacks some. The sample yields 120,000 to 150,000 clones, approximately 85% seen once. CDR3 length: 15 amino acids. V was trimmed by 5 bases and J by 0 bases, leaving 13 bases between them. Germline lookup yields CDR1 SGHVS and CDR2 FQNEAQ. The data were obtained in a study of blood T cell repertoires in COVID-19. The sequenced sample was peripheral blood. The clonotype was recovered from a human donor with acute or convalescent COVID-19. The donor label of this sample is uncertain. The rearrangement uses TRBV7-8 and TRBJ1-1; a possible D gene is TRBD1 (5 bases). As DNA, the CDR3 is TGTGCCAGCAGCGTAGACAGCCTCATGAACACTGAAGCTTTCTTT. Residues: CASSVDSLMNTEAFF. The entire variable domain, with the rest obtained from reference TRBV7-8 and TRBJ1-1, is as follows: GAGVSQSPRYKVAKRGQDVALRCDPISGHVSLFWYQQALGQGPEFLTYFQNEAQLDKSGLPSDRFFAERPEGSVSTLKIQRTQQEDSAVYLCASSVDSLMNTEAFFGQGTRLTVV.